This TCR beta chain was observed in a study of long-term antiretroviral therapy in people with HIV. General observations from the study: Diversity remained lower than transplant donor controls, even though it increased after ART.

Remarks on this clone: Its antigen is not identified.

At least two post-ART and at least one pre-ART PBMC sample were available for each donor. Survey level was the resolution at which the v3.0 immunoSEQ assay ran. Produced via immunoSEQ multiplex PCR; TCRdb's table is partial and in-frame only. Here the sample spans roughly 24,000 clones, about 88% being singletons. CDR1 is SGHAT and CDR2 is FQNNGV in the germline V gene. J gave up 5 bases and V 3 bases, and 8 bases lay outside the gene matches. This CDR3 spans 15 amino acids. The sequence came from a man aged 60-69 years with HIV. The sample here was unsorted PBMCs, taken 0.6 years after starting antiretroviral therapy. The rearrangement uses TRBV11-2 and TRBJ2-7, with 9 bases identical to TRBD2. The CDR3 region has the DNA TGTGCCAGCAGCTTTTCCAGCGGGGGGAGGGACGAGCAGTACTTC. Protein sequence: CASSFSSGGRDEQYF.